Shown below are 17 T cell receptor beta chains from a single sample sequenced in a study of shared clonotypes between healthy human individuals. The repertoire was sequenced with immunoSEQ multiplex PCR; TCRdb's copy has only in-frame clones and lacks some. The data hold 950,000 to 1,200,000 clones, with 77% observed a single time. The sequenced sample consisted of memory CD4+ T cells from PBMCs. Noted subset: CD45RA-negative fraction. All receptors derive from a man younger than 35 in good health. Some clones in this sample may be carry-over from other donors' samples.

The chain joins TRBV28 to TRBJ2-5; TRBD2 aligns across 7 bases. V dropped 7 bases and J dropped 3; count of bases not matched to a gene: 14. Germline-derived CDR1 and CDR2 are MDHEN and SYDVKM. The CDR3 runs 16 residues. This chain's CDR3 is CASNYAGGVFKETQYF. The CDR3 bases are TGTGCCAGCAACTATGCTGGGGGGGTCTTTAAAGAGACCCAGTACTTC.

The CDR3 DNA follows: TGTGCCAGCAGCTTGGTAGGGTATGGCTACACCTTC. Translating it yields CASSLVGYGYTF. The chain recombines TRBV5-5 with TRBJ1-2, with unresolved D. The ends were cut back, 0 bases at V and 5 bases at J, with 5 bases in the middle. The CDR3 consists of 12 residues. The germline CDR1 and CDR2 sequences are SGHKS and YYEKEE (reference sequence).

Turning to this clone: This may stem from a read error, because a much larger clone lies one nucleotide away. The rearrangement links TRBV4-1 to TRBJ2-7, with 11 bases aligning to TRBD2. With 3 bases clipped from V and 4 bases from J, the junction kept 8 bases outside the gene matches. The CDR3 is 16 residues long. Germline V gives CDR1 MGHRA, CDR2 YSYEKL. DNA of the CDR3: TGCGCCAGCAGCCAGGATACTAGCGGGAGTAGATACGAGCAGTACTTC. It is translated as CASSQDTSGSRYEQYF.

This clone was counted once. This rearrangement joins TRBV4-2 to TRBJ2-7; tentative D call: TRBD1 (5 bases). The CDR3 is made up of 15 amino acids. Germline V gives CDR1 LGHNA, CDR2 YNFKEQ. V lost 2 bases and J 5 bases, leaving 16 bases between the germline ends. The CDR3 DNA reads TGTGCCAGCAGCCAATCCACAGGCGTTTGGGACGAGCAGTACTTC. Protein sequence: CASSQSTGVWDEQYF.

The chain couples TRBV5-1 to TRBJ2-2; possibly TRBD1 for D (5 bases). Trimming removed 2 bases from V and 3 bases from J, with 8 bases in between. The CDR3 contains 14 residues. The germline CDR1 and CDR2 sequences are SGHRS and YFSETQ. The CDR3 protein is CASSFDSYTGELFF. CDR3 nucleotides: TGCGCCAGCAGCTTCGACAGTTACACCGGGGAGCTGTTTTTT.

Details on this clone: This clone may be a read error of a much larger clone one base away. The chain couples TRBV7-3 to TRBJ2-7, with 7 bases matching TRBD1. Per germline, CDR1 SGHTA and CDR2 FQGTGA. The CDR3 is 14 residues long. In DNA, the CDR3 is TGTGCCAGCAGCGAGACAGGGAATGATTACGAGCACTACTTC. It encodes CASSETGNDYEHYF.

This chain uses TRBV7-9 with TRBJ2-5; no clear D gene. The germline CDR1 and CDR2 sequences are SEHNR and FQNEAQ (reference sequence). Trimming removed 1 base from V and 4 bases from J, with 7 bases in between. The CDR3 is 13 amino acids. The CDR3 DNA is TGTGCCAGCAGCTTAGTGGGCACAGAGACCCAGTACTTC. This gives the protein CASSLVGTETQYF.

This chain links TRBV18 with TRBJ2-1; D is undetermined. Looked up from germline, CDR1 is KGHSH and CDR2 is LQKENI. This CDR3 spans 20 amino acids. The V and J ends lost 0 bases and 1 base respectively, with 22 bases between them. The CDR3 DNA reads TGTGCCAGCTCACCACCGCGGTGGGTCCCCAGGAATGCTTCCTACAATGAGCAGTTCTTC. This translates into CASSPPRWVPRNASYNEQFF. Drawing the rest from reference TRBV18 and TRBJ2-1, the complete variable domain is NAGVMQNPRHLVRRRGQEARLRCSPMKGHSHVYWYRQLPEEGLKFMVYLQKENIIDESGMPKERFSAEFPKEGPSILRIQQVVRGDSAAYFCASSPPRWVPRNASYNEQFFGPGTRLTVL.

This clone was recorded many times. An end of the junction does not agree with germline; a read error may underlie this. The chain couples TRBV5-1 to TRBJ2-5; TRBD2 agrees at 12 bases. The CDR3 consists of 16 residues. CDR1 and CDR2 (germline): SGHRS, YFSETQ. The CDR3 loop is CASSLETSGSSGTQYF. Written as DNA, the CDR3 is TGCGCCAGCAGTTTGGAGACTAGCGGGAGTTCCGGGACCCAGTACTTC.

V usage is TRBV5-4 and J usage is TRBJ2-7; D is possibly TRBD2 (5 bases). The germline V gene encodes CDR1 SGHNT and CDR2 YYREEE (reference sequence). The CDR3 loop spans 15 amino acids. The V end lost 4 bases, the J end lost 0 bases, and 14 bases lay between the germline ends. The DNA for the CDR3 is TGTGCCAGCAGCCAAGGACTGGTAAGCTCCTACGAGCAGTACTTC. It codes for CASSQGLVSSYEQYF.

The chain combines TRBV6-5 with TRBJ1-1; possibly TRBD1 for D (6 bases). The V and J ends lost 6 bases and 0 bases respectively, with 11 bases between them. This CDR3 is built from 14 residues. The germline V gene has CDR1 MNHEY and CDR2 SVGAGI. The DNA of the CDR3 is TGTGCCAGCAGCTTGGACAGAATGAACACTGAAGCTTTCTTT. It is translated as CASSLDRMNTEAFF.

This chain uses TRBV4-3 with TRBJ2-7; D not certain. Germline V gene data show CDR1 as LGHNA and CDR2 as YSLEER. The CDR3 runs 14 residues. Trimming removed 0 bases at V and 6 bases at J, with 12 bases between. For the CDR3, the DNA is TGCGCCAGCAGCCAAGAGCGGCTAGTTACCGAGCAGTACTTC. This sequence encodes CASSQERLVTEQYF.

The V and J genes are TRBV30 and TRBJ2-3, with 7 bases aligning to TRBD2. CDR1 and CDR2 from the germline V gene are GTSNPN and SVGIG (reference sequence). The V gene end was trimmed by 6 bases and the J gene end by 1 base; junction bases not matched to a gene: 10. CDR3 length: 15 amino acids. CDR3 in DNA: TGTGCCTGCCCTCCTAGGGAGGGAGGCACAGATACGCAGTATTTT. Protein sequence: CACPPREGGTDTQYF.

The V and J genes are TRBV5-1 and TRBJ2-7; 8 bases are a match to TRBD1. The better agreement between TRBJ2-5 and the DNA end casts doubt on the J call. The germline CDR1 and CDR2 sequences are SGHRS and YFSETQ. The CDR3 has 13 residues. The DNA for the CDR3 is TGCGCCAGCAGCTTGTGGACAGGGGAGACCCAGTACTTC. Residues: CASSLWTGETQYF.

The chain is built from TRBV7-8 and TRBJ2-5; D call uncertain. CDR3 length: 19 amino acids. V was cut by 5 bases and J by 2 bases, with 27 bases left in between. CDR1 SGHVS and CDR2 FQNEAQ come from the germline V gene. This chain's CDR3 is CASSRVSWVSRSLQETQYF. In nucleotides, the CDR3 is TGTGCCAGCAGCCGCGTGTCCTGGGTTTCGAGGTCCCTACAAGAGACCCAGTACTTC.

The J gene is TRBJ2-2, the V gene TRBV28, with D possibly TRBD1 on 6 matching bases. CDR3 length equals 17 residues. The germline V gene encodes CDR1 MDHEN and CDR2 SYDVKM. V shed 3 bases and J shed 6 bases, with 20 bases lying between them. CDR3 nucleotides: TGTGCCAGCAGTTTGGATAAAGGGGGTTGGTTTTCCGGGGAGCTGTTTTTT. Residues: CASSLDKGGWFSGELFF.

This rearrangement joins TRBV6-5 to TRBJ2-7; a possible D gene is TRBD1 (5 bases). This CDR3 has 15 residues. CDR1 is MNHEY, CDR2 SVGAGI, per germline. Trimming took off 2 bases at V and 3 bases at J, with 14 bases between the two ends. CDR3 in amino acids: CASSYDRQNYYEQYF. In DNA, the CDR3 is TGTGCCAGCAGTTACGACCGACAGAATTACTACGAGCAGTACTTC.